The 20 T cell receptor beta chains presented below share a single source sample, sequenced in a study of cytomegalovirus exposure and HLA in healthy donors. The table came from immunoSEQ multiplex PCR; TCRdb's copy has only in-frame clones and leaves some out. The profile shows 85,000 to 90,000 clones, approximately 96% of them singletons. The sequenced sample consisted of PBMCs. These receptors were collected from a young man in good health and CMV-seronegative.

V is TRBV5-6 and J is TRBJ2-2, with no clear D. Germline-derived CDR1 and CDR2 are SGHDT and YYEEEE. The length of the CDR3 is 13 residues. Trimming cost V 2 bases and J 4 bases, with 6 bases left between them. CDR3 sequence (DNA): TGTGCCAGCAGCTTACTGATCACCGGGGAGCTGTTTTTT. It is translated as CASSLLITGELFF.

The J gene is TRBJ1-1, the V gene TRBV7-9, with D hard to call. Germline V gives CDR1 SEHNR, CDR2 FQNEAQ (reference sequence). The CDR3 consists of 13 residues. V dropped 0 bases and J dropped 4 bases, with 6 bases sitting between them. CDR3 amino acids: CASSLASGTEAFF. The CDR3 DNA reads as TGTGCCAGCAGCTTAGCCTCGGGCACTGAAGCTTTCTTT.

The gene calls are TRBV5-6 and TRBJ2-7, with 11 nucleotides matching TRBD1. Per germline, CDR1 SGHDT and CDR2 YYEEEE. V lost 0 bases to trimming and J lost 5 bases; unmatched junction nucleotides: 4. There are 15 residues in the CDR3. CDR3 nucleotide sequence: TGTGCCAGCAGCTTGGATGGACAGGGGGCCCACGAGCAGTACGTC. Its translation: CASSLDGQGAHEQYV.

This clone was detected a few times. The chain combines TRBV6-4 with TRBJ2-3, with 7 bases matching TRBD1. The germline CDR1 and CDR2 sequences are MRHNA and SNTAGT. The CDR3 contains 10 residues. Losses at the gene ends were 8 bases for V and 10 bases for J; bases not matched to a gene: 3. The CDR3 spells CASGGQAQYF. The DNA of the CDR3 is TGTGCCAGCGGTGGACAGGCGCAGTATTTT.

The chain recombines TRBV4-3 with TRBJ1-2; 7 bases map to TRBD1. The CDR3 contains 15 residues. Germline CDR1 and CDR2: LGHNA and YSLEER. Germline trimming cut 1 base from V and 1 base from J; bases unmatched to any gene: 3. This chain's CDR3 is CASSQGGTVNYGYTF. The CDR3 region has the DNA TGCGCCAGCAGCCAAGGGGGGACAGTTAACTATGGCTACACCTTC.

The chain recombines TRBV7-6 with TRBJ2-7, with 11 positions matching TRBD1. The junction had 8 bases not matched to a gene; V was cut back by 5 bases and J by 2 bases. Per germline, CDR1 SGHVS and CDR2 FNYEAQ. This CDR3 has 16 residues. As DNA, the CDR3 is TGTGCCAGCAGCCCGGGGCCGGGACAGGGGGCCTACGAGCAGTACTTC. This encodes CASSPGPGQGAYEQYF. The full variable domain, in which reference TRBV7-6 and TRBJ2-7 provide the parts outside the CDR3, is GAGVSQSPRYKVTKRGQDVALRCDPISGHVSLYWYRQALGQGPEFLTYFNYEAQQDKSGLPNDRFSAERPEGSISTLTIQRTEQRDSAMYRCASSPGPGQGAYEQYFGPGTRLTVT.

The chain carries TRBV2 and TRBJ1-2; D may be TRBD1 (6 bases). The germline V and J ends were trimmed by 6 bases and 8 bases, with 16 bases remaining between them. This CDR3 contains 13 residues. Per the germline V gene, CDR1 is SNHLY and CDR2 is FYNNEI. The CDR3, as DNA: TGTGCCAGCAGAACCTGGACAGTTGGCGGCTACACCTTC. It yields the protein CASRTWTVGGYTF. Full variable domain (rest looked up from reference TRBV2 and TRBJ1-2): EPEVTQTPSHQVTQMGQEVILRCVPISNHLYFYWYRQILGQKVEFLVSFYNNEISEKSEIFDDQFSVERPDGSNFTLKIRSTKLEDSAMYFCASRTWTVGGYTFGSGTRLTVV.

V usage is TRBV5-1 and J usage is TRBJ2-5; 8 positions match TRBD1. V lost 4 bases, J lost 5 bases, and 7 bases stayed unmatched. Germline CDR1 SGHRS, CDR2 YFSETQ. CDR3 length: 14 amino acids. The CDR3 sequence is CASSAGQGLETQYF. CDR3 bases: TGCGCCAGCAGCGCCGGACAGGGTTTGGAGACCCAGTACTTC. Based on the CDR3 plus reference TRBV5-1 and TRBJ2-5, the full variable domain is KAGVTQTPRYLIKTRGQQVTLSCSPISGHRSVSWYQQTPGQGLQFLFEYFSETQRNKGNFPGRFSGRQFSNSRSEMNVSTLELGDSALYLCASSAGQGLETQYFGPGTRLLVL.

CDR3 DNA: TGTGCCAGCAGTGGAGGAGCCGCGGTTCAGCCCCAGCATTTT. Amino acids: CASSGGAAVQPQHF. The chain employs TRBV25-1 and TRBJ1-5, with D hard to call. The CDR3 covers 14 residues. The V gene lost 4 bases and the J gene lost 6 bases, with 13 bases spanning the gap. The germline V gene encodes CDR1 MGHDK and CDR2 SYGVNS. Combining the CDR3 with reference TRBV25-1 and TRBJ1-5 gives the whole variable domain EADIYQTPRYLVIGTGKKITLECSQTMGHDKMYWYQQDPGMELHLIHYSYGVNSTEKGDLSSESTVSRIRTEHFPLTLESARPSHTSQYLCASSGGAAVQPQHFGDGTRLSIL.

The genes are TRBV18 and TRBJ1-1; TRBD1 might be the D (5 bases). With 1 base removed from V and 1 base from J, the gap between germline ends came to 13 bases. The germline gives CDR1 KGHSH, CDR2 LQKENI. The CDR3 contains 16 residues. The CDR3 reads CASSPLPTQGNTEAFF. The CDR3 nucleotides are TGTGCCAGCTCACCACTACCAACCCAGGGGAACACTGAAGCTTTCTTT.

Written as DNA, the CDR3 is TGTGCCGGCGAAACTGGACTAGCGGAGTACAATGAGCAGTTCTTC. Its protein is CAGETGLAEYNEQFF. The chain links TRBV7-3 to TRBJ2-1; the match to TRBD2 covers 10 bases. The germline V gene has CDR1 SGHTA and CDR2 FQGTGA. Trimming removed 11 bases from V and 4 bases from J; junction bases left unmatched: 11. This CDR3 contains 15 residues.

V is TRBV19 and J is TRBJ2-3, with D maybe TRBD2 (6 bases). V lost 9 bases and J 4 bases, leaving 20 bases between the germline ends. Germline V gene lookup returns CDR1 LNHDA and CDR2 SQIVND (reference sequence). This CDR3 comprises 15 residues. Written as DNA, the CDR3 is TGTGCCAGCTCGTATACTAGCAGGCGTCCAGATACGCAGTATTTT. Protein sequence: CASSYTSRRPDTQYF.

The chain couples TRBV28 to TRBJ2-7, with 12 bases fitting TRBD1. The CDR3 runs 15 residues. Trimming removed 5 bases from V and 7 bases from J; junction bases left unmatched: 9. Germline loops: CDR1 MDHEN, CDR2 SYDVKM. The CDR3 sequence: CASSTPGQGAREQYV. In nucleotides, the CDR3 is TGTGCCAGCAGTACTCCGGGACAGGGGGCGCGGGAGCAGTACGTC.

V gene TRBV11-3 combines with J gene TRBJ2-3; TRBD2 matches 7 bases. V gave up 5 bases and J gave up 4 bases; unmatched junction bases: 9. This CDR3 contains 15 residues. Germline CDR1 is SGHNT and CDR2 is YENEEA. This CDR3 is CASSPSAGRPDTQYF. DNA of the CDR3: TGTGCCAGCAGCCCCTCAGCGGGAAGACCAGATACGCAGTATTTT.

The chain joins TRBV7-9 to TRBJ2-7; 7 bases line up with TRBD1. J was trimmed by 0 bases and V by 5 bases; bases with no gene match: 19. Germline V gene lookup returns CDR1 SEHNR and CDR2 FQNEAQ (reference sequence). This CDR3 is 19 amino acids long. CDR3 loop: CASSPQGTDVLRSSYEQYF. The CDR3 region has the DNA TGTGCCAGCAGCCCGCAAGGGACAGACGTTTTAAGGAGCTCCTACGAGCAGTACTTC.

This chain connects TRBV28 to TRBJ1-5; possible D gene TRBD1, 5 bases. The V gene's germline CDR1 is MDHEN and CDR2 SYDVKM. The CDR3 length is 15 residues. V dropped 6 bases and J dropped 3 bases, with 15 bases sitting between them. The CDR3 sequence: CASSRQKSYNQPQHF. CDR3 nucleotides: TGTGCCAGCAGCCGACAGAAGTCGTACAATCAGCCCCAGCATTTT.

The CDR3 here is CASSSATGSGSTDTQYF. The CDR3 region has the DNA TGCGCCAGCAGCTCGGCGACGGGATCTGGAAGCACAGATACGCAGTATTTT. This chain uses TRBV5-1 with TRBJ2-3, with D maybe TRBD2 (5 bases). The V gene lost 3 bases and the J gene lost 0 bases, with 17 bases spanning the gap. This CDR3 has 17 residues. In germline, CDR1 is SGHRS, CDR2 YFSETQ.

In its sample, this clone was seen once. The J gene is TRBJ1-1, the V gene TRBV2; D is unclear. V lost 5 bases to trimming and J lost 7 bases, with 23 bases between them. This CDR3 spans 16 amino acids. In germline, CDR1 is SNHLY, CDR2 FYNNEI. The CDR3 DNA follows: TGTGCCAGCAGTTTCTCGGGATCTGCTGTTACCCATGAAGCTTTCTTT. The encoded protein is CASSFSGSAVTHEAFF.

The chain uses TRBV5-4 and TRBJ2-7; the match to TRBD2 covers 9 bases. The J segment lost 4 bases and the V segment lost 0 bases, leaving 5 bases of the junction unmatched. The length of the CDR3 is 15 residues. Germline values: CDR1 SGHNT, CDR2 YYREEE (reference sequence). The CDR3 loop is CASSLGGTSRYEQYF. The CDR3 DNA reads TGTGCCAGCAGCTTGGGGGGGACTAGCCGTTACGAGCAGTACTTC.

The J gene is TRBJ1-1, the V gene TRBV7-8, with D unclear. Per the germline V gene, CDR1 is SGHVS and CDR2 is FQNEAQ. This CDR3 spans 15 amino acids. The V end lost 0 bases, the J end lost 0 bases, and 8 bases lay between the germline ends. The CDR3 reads CASSLAMAMNTEAFF. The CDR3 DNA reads TGTGCCAGCAGCTTAGCAATGGCAATGAACACTGAAGCTTTCTTT.